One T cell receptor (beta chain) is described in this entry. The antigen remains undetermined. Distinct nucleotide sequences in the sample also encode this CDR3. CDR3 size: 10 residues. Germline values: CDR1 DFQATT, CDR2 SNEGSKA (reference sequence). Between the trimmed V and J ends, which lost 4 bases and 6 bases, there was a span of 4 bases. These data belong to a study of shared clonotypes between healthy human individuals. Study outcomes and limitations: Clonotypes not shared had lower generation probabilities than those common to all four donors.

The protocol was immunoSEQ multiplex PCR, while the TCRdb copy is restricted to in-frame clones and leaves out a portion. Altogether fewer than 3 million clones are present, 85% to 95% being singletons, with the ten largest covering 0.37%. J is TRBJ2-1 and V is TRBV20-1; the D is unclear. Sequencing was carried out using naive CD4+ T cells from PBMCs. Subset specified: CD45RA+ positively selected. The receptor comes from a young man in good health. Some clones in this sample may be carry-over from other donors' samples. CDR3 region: CSAKGNEQFF. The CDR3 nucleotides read TGCAGTGCTAAGGGCAATGAGCAGTTCTTC.